Presented here are 2 T cell receptor beta chains from one specimen sequenced in a study of control samples from healthy donors and cancer patients. Assay used: immunoSEQ multiplex PCR; TCRdb lists only in-frame clones, some missing. Of around 200,000 clones in the sample, 85% to 95% were seen once. The sample consisted of blood. Receptor source: a man aged 45-60 years in good health.

The chain links TRBV2 to TRBJ1-1; D is unresolved. The V gene's germline CDR1 is SNHLY and CDR2 FYNNEI. This CDR3 is 15 amino acids long. Trimming pared 4 bases from V and 0 bases from J, leaving 12 bases between. The CDR3, as DNA: TGTGCCAGCAGTGTTGGGTGGCCTATGAACACTGAAGCTTTCTTT. It yields the protein CASSVGWPMNTEAFF.

The J gene is TRBJ2-2, the V gene TRBV6-2 or TRBV6-3, with a possible D match to TRBD2 (6 bases). The CDR3 sequence is 16 residues long. Trimming removed 0 bases at V and 0 bases at J, with 8 bases between. CDR1 is MNHEY, CDR2 SVGEGT, per germline. The CDR3, as DNA: TGTGCCAGCAGTTACTCGGGGACTGCGAACACCGGGGAGCTGTTTTTT. Protein sequence: CASSYSGTANTGELFF.